The entry below describes one T cell receptor beta chain. What it binds is unknown. It was autoimmune disease history or systemic immunosuppression that excluded patients. V was shortened by 8 bases and J by 2 bases, with 11 bases between the two germline ends. Germline loops: CDR1 MNHEY, CDR2 SMNVEV (reference sequence). The CDR3 is 13 amino acids. Some clones are missing from TCRdb's copy, which holds only in-frame ones; the method was immunoSEQ multiplex PCR. Among some 80,000 clones listed, about 89% were seen once. The sample comes from a study of OX40 agonist ivuxolimab in advanced cancers. Overall study context: It was permissible to have had prior anti-PD-1, anti-PD-L1 or anti-CTLA-4 therapy, and around 40% had some.

Study results and limitations: Low normalized T-cell clonal expansion was also seen in some nonresponders. Clonal expansion was seen in CD4+ and CD8+ blood T cells by week 6 at 0.1 to 3.0 mg/kg.

V and J are TRBV27 and TRBJ2-3; D is unclear. Sequencing was performed on CD4+ or CD8+ T cells sorted from blood, taken in a trial of the OX40 agonist ivuxolimab. The source of this sequence is an adult with an advanced solid tumor such as melanoma, head and neck, liver or kidney cancer. CDR3 loop: CASRPRITDTQYF. The DNA of the CDR3 is TGTGCCAGCCGCCCACGGATCACAGATACGCAGTATTTT.